A single sample gave rise to the 27 T cell receptor beta chains below, sequenced in a study of T cell responses to AZD1222 COVID-19 vaccine. The method was immunoSEQ multiplex PCR; TCRdb's version includes in-frame clones alone and lacks a portion of them. The repertoire holds roughly 180,000 clones, with roughly 90% as singletons. The sequencing used peripheral blood, collected 28 days after the second AZD1222 dose. Every receptor here comes from an adult who received the AZD1222 COVID-19 vaccine.

The chain recombines TRBV5-5 with TRBJ2-7; 10 nucleotides agree with TRBD2. Germline CDR1 and CDR2: SGHKS and YYEKEE (reference sequence). This CDR3 comprises 19 residues. V dropped 0 bases and J dropped 2; count of bases not matched to a gene: 14. The CDR3 loop is CASSLVSSGRGRPTYEQYF. The CDR3 nucleotides read TGTGCCAGCAGCTTGGTGTCTAGCGGGAGAGGCCGGCCAACCTACGAGCAGTACTTC.

V gene TRBV12-5 combines with J gene TRBJ1-5; the D gene is possibly TRBD1 (5 bases). CDR1 is LGHNT and CDR2 is FRNRAP in the germline V gene. The CDR3 consists of 14 residues. The V and J ends lost 1 base and 4 bases respectively, with 8 bases between them. The CDR3 loop is CASGLADRNQPQHF. The DNA of the CDR3 is TGTGCTAGTGGTTTGGCTGACAGAAATCAGCCCCAGCATTTT.

The chain carries TRBV19 and TRBJ1-5, with D possibly TRBD1 on 5 matching bases. Trimming took off 5 bases at V and 0 bases at J, with 8 bases between the two ends. Germline V gene lookup returns CDR1 LNHDA and CDR2 SQIVND (reference sequence). There are 14 residues in the CDR3. The CDR3, as DNA: TGTGCCAGTAGTCGGGGGGATAGCAATCAGCCCCAGCATTTT. It specifies CASSRGDSNQPQHF.

This clone was counted once. V usage is TRBV11-2 and J usage is TRBJ2-5; 8 bases line up with TRBD1. Germline CDR1 is SGHAT and CDR2 is FQNNGV. With V trimmed by 2 bases and J by 5 bases, 4 bases remained unmatched. This CDR3 contains 14 residues. CDR3 sequence (DNA): TGTGCCAGCAGCTTACAGGGGGCATTGGAGACCCAGTACTTC. It encodes CASSLQGALETQYF.

The chain employs TRBV5-5 and TRBJ2-7; D is ambiguous. V lost 1 base, J lost 0 bases, and 14 bases lay in between. Germline V gives CDR1 SGHKS, CDR2 YYEKEE (reference sequence). This CDR3 region has 16 residues. The CDR3 protein is CASSLTDGSPSYEQYF. CDR3 coding DNA: TGTGCCAGCAGCTTGACCGACGGGTCACCCTCCTACGAGCAGTACTTC.

The rearrangement joins TRBV5-1 to TRBJ1-2; perhaps TRBD1 as D (5 bases). The CDR3 sequence is 14 residues long. CDR1 and CDR2 from the germline V gene are SGHRS and YFSETQ. Trimming removed 0 bases at V and 2 bases at J, with 8 bases between. The DNA for the CDR3 is TGCGCCAGCAGCTTGGCCGGGGGAAACTATGGCTACACCTTC. This translates into CASSLAGGNYGYTF. The variable domain in full, completed from reference TRBV5-1 and TRBJ1-2, reads KAGVTQTPRYLIKTRGQQVTLSCSPISGHRSVSWYQQTPGQGLQFLFEYFSETQRNKGNFPGRFSGRQFSNSRSEMNVSTLELGDSALYLCASSLAGGNYGYTFGSGTRLTVV.

The CDR3 nucleotides are TGTGCCAGCAGTCAGGGGAGTGGAAACACCATATATTTT. Translated, it gives CASSQGSGNTIYF. V usage is TRBV6-5 and J usage is TRBJ1-3; perhaps TRBD1 as D (6 bases). Trimming took off 5 bases at V and 3 bases at J, with 8 bases between the two ends. Germline V gene data show CDR1 as MNHEY and CDR2 as SVGAGI. The CDR3 is made up of 13 amino acids.

The gene calls are TRBV4-3 and TRBJ2-3, with 9 bases fitting TRBD2. CDR3 length equals 17 residues. V dropped 0 bases and J dropped 5; count of bases not matched to a gene: 9. In germline, CDR1 is LGHNA, CDR2 YSLEER. CDR3 nucleotide sequence: TGCGCCAGCAGCCAAGACGCGGGGGGGTGGTCAGGAGATACGCAGTATTTT. This encodes CASSQDAGGWSGDTQYF.

The rearrangement links TRBV7-8 to TRBJ1-1; 9 bases map to TRBD1. The CDR3 extends over 14 amino acids. Germline V gene lookup returns CDR1 SGHVS and CDR2 FQNEAQ. V trimming: 5 bases; J trimming: 3 bases; junction bases outside the gene matches: 4. CDR3 in DNA: TGTGCCAGCAGCCCATGGACAGGGGACACTGAAGCTTTCTTT. Amino acids: CASSPWTGDTEAFF.

V gene TRBV5-1 combines with J gene TRBJ2-6; either TRBD1 or TRBD2 may fit D (5 bases each). The V gene lost 6 bases and the J gene lost 0 bases, with 7 bases spanning the gap. This CDR3 is built from 14 residues. Per the germline V gene, CDR1 is SGHRS and CDR2 is YFSETQ. This CDR3 reads CASTGASGANVLTF. CDR3 DNA sequence: TGCGCCAGCACCGGGGCCTCTGGGGCCAACGTCCTGACTTTC.

The rearrangement joins TRBV6-5 to TRBJ1-1; D remains ambiguous. Per the germline V gene, CDR1 is MNHEY and CDR2 is SVGAGI. The CDR3 is made up of 14 amino acids. The V end was cut by 2 bases, the J end by 0 bases, with 7 bases between. This chain's CDR3 is CASSYTRMNTEAFF. DNA for the CDR3: TGTGCCAGCAGTTACACCAGAATGAACACTGAAGCTTTCTTT.

V usage is TRBV6-5 and J usage is TRBJ1-5, with D possibly being TRBD1 (6 bases). The ends were cut back, 4 bases at V and 1 base at J, with 8 bases in the middle. The length of the CDR3 is 14 residues. CDR1 is MNHEY, CDR2 SVGAGI, per germline. CDR3 sequence: CASSSDRSNQPQHF. Here the CDR3 DNA reads TGTGCCAGCAGTTCAGACAGGAGCAATCAGCCCCAGCATTTT.

The chain recombines TRBV28 with TRBJ1-1, with 8 nucleotides matching TRBD1. The germline gives CDR1 MDHEN, CDR2 SYDVKM. The ends lost 5 bases at V and 0 bases at J; junction bases unmatched: 2. The CDR3 sequence is 14 residues long. This chain's CDR3 is CASSPGGLNTEAFF. The CDR3 DNA reads as TGTGCCAGCAGTCCAGGGGGCTTGAACACTGAAGCTTTCTTT.

The chain joins TRBV9 to TRBJ2-3; D unresolved. In germline, CDR1 is SGDLS, CDR2 YYNGEE. V was shortened by 0 bases and J by 2 bases, with 4 bases between the two germline ends. The CDR3 covers 13 residues. The CDR3 DNA is TGTGCCAGCAGCGTAGTGAACACAGATACGCAGTATTTT. Encoded protein: CASSVVNTDTQYF. The full variable domain, rest sourced from reference TRBV9 and TRBJ2-3, is DSGVTQTPKHLITATGQRVTLRCSPRSGDLSVYWYQQSLDQGLQFLIQYYNGEERAKGNILERFSAQQFPDLHSELNLSSLELGDSALYFCASSVVNTDTQYFGPGTRLTVL.

Concerning this clone: The DNA is left out, because the CDR3 cannot be placed on it with certainty; the CDR3 is given as TCRdb lists it. The rearrangement links TRBV27 to TRBJ1-3; the table's D call, TRBD1, has no DNA check behind it. From its first to its last residue, the CDR3 has 15 amino acids. Germline lookup yields CDR1 MNHEY and CDR2 SMNVEV (reference sequence). The CDR3 sequence is CASSSSTGSGNTIYF.

The chain recombines TRBV10-3 with TRBJ2-1, with a weak D call TRBD1 (7 bases). The germline V gene has CDR1 ENHRY and CDR2 SYGVKD. V lost 7 bases and J 3 bases, leaving 13 bases between the germline ends. This CDR3 has 14 residues. CDR3 sequence (DNA): TGTGCCATCAAGGGGGCGGGGAACTACAATGAGCAGTTCTTC. Protein sequence: CAIKGAGNYNEQFF.

The gene calls are TRBV11-2 and TRBJ1-2, with 10 bases lining up with TRBD1. J lost 4 bases, V lost 5 bases, and 7 bases had no gene match. CDR3 length: 15 residues. CDR1 and CDR2 from the germline V gene are SGHAT and FQNNGV. This CDR3 reads CASSTQTGGSYGYTF. The CDR3 nucleotides are TGTGCCAGCAGCACCCAGACAGGGGGCAGCTATGGCTACACCTTC.

The J gene is TRBJ2-7, the V gene TRBV3-1 (or the pseudogene TRBV3-2), with TRBD2 matching 8 bases. Germline loops: CDR1 LGHDT, CDR2 YNNKEL (reference sequence). After removal of 1 base from V and 2 bases from J, the junction contained 7 bases not matched to a gene. This CDR3 has 16 amino acids. The CDR3 loop reads CASSQVPGGGTYEQYF. CDR3 coding DNA: TGTGCCAGCAGCCAAGTCCCAGGCGGGGGGACCTACGAGCAGTACTTC.

The genes are TRBV20-1 and TRBJ2-2; 11 bases are shared with TRBD2. The germline V gene has CDR1 DFQATT and CDR2 SNEGSKA (reference sequence). CDR3 length: 15 amino acids. J lost 6 bases, V lost 6 bases, and 9 bases had no gene match. The CDR3 protein is CSASSGGAEPGELFF. DNA for the CDR3: TGCAGTGCCAGTAGCGGGGGGGCCGAACCCGGGGAGCTGTTTTTT.

The V gene is TRBV11-3, the J gene TRBJ1-1; D gene uncertain. The CDR3 consists of 13 residues. In germline, CDR1 is SGHNT, CDR2 YENEEA. V lost 5 bases and J lost 11, with 18 bases in between. The chain's CDR3 is CASSARVGLAAFF. CDR3 coding DNA: TGTGCCAGCAGCGCTCGGGTCGGGCTGGCGGCTTTCTTT.

The chain couples TRBV5-6 to TRBJ2-5; D remains ambiguous. This CDR3 spans 12 amino acids. CDR1 is SGHDT and CDR2 is YYEEEE in the germline V gene. With 4 bases removed from V and 5 bases from J, the gap between germline ends came to 9 bases. DNA for the CDR3: TGTGCCAGCAGCCCCTCCGGGGAGACCCAGTACTTC. It encodes CASSPSGETQYF.

V is TRBV2 and J is TRBJ1-6; 9 bases are shared with TRBD1. V trimming: 6 bases; J trimming: 10 bases; junction bases outside the gene matches: 7. Germline assignment: CDR1 SNHLY and CDR2 FYNNEI. The CDR3 runs to 14 residues. CDR3 DNA sequence: TGTGCCAGCAGGAGGGGACAGGGCCAGTCACCCCTCCACTTT. This codes for CASRRGQGQSPLHF.

The chain couples TRBV19 to TRBJ2-7; 10 nucleotides match TRBD2. The V and J ends lost 3 bases and 0 bases, in that order; junction bases with no gene match: 5. The CDR3 is 16 amino acids. Germline assignment: CDR1 LNHDA and CDR2 SQIVND (reference sequence). CDR3 region: CASSMLGTSASYEQYF. The DNA for the CDR3 is TGTGCCAGTAGTATGTTAGGGACTAGCGCCTCCTACGAGCAGTACTTC.

V is TRBV4-2 and J is TRBJ2-1; 9 bases map to TRBD2. Per the germline V gene, CDR1 is LGHNA and CDR2 is YNFKEQ. This CDR3 comprises 15 residues. J gave up 10 bases and V 3 bases, and 10 bases lay outside the gene matches. CDR3 region: CASSQGSGRGSEQFF. CDR3 DNA: TGTGCCAGCAGCCAGGGTAGCGGGAGAGGATCCGAGCAGTTCTTC.

The V and J genes are TRBV2 and TRBJ2-7; 8 bases are a match to TRBD2. The CDR3 spans 15 residues. The germline CDR1 and CDR2 sequences are SNHLY and FYNNEI. The J segment lost 2 bases and the V segment lost 5 bases, leaving 8 bases of the junction unmatched. CDR3 coding DNA: TGTGCCAGCAGTACCGGGACTAGAAGAACCTACGAGCAGTACTTC. Residues: CASSTGTRRTYEQYF.

This clone was seen a few times. The J gene is TRBJ1-5, the V gene TRBV7-2, with D unclear. V shed 1 base and J shed 4 bases, with 17 bases lying between them. CDR1 and CDR2 from the germline V gene are SGHTA and FQGNSA. The CDR3 is made up of 17 amino acids. The CDR3 spells CASSLEAAGIGNQPQHF. CDR3 in DNA: TGTGCCAGCAGCTTAGAGGCGGCGGGGATTGGGAATCAGCCCCAGCATTTT. The full variable domain, in which reference TRBV7-2 and TRBJ1-5 provide the parts outside the CDR3, is GAGVSQSPSNKVTEKGKDVELRCDPISGHTALYWYRQSLGQGLEFLIYFQGNSAPDKSGLPSDRFSAERTGGSVSTLTIQRTQQEDSAVYLCASSLEAAGIGNQPQHFGDGTRLSIL.

CDR3 sequence: CASSRDGTDTQYF. The CDR3 DNA is TGTGCCAGCAGTCGGGACGGCACAGATACGCAGTATTTT. The chain has TRBV6-5 and TRBJ2-3; the D call may be TRBD1 or TRBD2 (5 bases each). Germline values: CDR1 MNHEY, CDR2 SVGAGI. With 5 bases removed from V and 1 base from J, the gap between germline ends came to 7 bases. This CDR3 region has 13 residues.